The source of this TCR beta chain is a study of T cells in Graves' hyperthyroidism and ophthalmopathy. Overall study results and limits: Peripheral blood also featured most of the thyroid clonotypes expanded above 0.001. Separating ophthalmopathy from stable hyperthyroidism was achieved by a 13 V-J model.

RNA transcripts provided the source from which TCR beta CDR3 regions were amplified. Researchers ran a first-round RT-PCR on the TCR CDR3 using the HTBI primer set. MiXCR, run by TCRdb on the multiplex PCR reads, gives a single entry per CDR3 protein. The sample carries a few hundred thousand distinct CDR3 sequences, 12% to 15% recorded once. Extraction of PBMCs used roughly 9.4 ml of fresh peripheral blood. Details on this clonotype: Its matching antigen is unknown.

V shed 5 bases and J shed 5 bases, with 14 bases lying between them. Germline values: CDR1 SGHRS, CDR2 YFSETQ. The CDR3 spans 15 residues. Sequenced material: blood. The clonotype comes from a woman aged 40 to 55 with Graves' hyperthyroidism. The rearrangement joins TRBV5-1 to TRBJ1-6; the D gene is possibly TRBD1 (5 bases). CDR3: CASRPEGLDNSPLHF. CDR3 bases: TGCGCCAGCAGACCGGAGGGGTTAGATAATTCACCCCTCCACTTT.